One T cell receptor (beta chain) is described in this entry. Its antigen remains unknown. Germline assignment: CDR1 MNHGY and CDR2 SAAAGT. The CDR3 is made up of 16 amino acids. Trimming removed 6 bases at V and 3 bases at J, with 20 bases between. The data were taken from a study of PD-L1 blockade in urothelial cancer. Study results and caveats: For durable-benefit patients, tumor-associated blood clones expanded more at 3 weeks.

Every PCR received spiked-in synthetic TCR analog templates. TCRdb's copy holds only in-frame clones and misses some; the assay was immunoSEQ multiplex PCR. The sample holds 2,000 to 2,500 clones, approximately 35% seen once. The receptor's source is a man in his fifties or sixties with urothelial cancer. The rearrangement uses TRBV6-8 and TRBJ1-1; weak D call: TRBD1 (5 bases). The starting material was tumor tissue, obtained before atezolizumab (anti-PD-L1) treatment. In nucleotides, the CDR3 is TGTGCCAGCAGCCGGAGACCAGGGTGGGAGGACACTGAAGCTTTCTTT. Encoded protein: CASSRRPGWEDTEAFF.